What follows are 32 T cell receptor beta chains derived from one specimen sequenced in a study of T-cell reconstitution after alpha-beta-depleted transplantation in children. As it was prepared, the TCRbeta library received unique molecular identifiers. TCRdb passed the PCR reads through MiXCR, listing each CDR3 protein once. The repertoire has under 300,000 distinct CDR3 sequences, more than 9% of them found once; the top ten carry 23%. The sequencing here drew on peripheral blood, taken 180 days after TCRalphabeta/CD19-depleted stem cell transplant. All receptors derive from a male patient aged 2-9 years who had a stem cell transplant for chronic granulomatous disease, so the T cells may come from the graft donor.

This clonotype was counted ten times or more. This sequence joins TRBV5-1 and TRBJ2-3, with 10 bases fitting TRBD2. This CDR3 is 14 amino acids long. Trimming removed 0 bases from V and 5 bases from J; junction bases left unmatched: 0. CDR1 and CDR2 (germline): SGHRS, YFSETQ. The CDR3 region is CASSLGTSGDTQYF. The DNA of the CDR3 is TGCGCCAGCAGCTTGGGGACTAGCGGAGATACGCAGTATTTT. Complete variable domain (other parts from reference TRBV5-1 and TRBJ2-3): KAGVTQTPRYLIKTRGQQVTLSCSPISGHRSVSWYQQTPGQGLQFLFEYFSETQRNKGNFPGRFSGRQFSNSRSEMNVSTLELGDSALYLCASSLGTSGDTQYFGPGTRLTVL.

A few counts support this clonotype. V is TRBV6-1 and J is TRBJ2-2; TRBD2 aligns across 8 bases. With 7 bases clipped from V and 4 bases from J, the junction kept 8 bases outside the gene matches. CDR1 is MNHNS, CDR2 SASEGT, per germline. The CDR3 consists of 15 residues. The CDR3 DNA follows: TGTGCCAGCACAGGCCTAGCGGGCGCCACCGGGGAGCTGTTTTTT. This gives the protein CASTGLAGATGELFF.

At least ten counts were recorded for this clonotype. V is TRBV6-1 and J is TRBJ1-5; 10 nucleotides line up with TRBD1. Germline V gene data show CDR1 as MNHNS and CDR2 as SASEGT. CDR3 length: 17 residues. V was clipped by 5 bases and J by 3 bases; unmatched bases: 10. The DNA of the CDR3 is TGTGCCAGCAGTCAGGACAGGGGGTTCACCTACAATCAGCCCCAGCATTTT. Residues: CASSQDRGFTYNQPQHF.

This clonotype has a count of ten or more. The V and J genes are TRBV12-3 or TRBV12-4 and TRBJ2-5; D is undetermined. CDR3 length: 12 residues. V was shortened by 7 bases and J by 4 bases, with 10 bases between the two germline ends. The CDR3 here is CASTRDLETQYF. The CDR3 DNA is TGTGCCAGCACGAGAGACTTAGAGACCCAGTACTTC.

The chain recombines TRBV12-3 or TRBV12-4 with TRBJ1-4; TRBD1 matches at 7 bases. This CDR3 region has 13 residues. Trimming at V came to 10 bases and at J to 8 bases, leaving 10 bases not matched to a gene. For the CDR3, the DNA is TGTGCCATCGACCGGGACAGTGAGGAAAAACTGTTTTTT. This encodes CAIDRDSEEKLFF.

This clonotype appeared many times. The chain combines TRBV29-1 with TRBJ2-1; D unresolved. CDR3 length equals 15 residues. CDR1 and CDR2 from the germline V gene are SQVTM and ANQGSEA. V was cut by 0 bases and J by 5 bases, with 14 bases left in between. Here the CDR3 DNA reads TGCAGCGTTGAAGAGTCACCTAGAAGAAACAATGAGCAGTTCTTC. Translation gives CSVEESPRRNNEQFF.

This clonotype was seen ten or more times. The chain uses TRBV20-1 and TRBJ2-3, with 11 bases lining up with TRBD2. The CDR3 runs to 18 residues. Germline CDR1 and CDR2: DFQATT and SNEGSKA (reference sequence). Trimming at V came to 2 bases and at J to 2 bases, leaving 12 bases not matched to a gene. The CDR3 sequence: CSARNPPGLAVHTDTQYF. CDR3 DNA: TGCAGTGCTAGAAATCCCCCGGGACTAGCGGTACACACAGATACGCAGTATTTT.

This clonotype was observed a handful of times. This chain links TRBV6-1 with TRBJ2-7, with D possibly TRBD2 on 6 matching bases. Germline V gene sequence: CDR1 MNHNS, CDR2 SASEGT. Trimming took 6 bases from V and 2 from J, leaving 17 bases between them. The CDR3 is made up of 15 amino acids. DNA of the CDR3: TGTGCCAGCAGCCCAGAGGCGGGGTTAACCTACGAGCAGTACTTC. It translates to CASSPEAGLTYEQYF.

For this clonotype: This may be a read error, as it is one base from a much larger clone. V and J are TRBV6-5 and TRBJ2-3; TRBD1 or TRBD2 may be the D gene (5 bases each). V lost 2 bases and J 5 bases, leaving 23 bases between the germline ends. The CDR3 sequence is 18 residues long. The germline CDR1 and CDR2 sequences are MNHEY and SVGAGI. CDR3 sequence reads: CASSYSIGASRYIDTQYF. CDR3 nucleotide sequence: TGTGCCAGCAGTTACAGTATCGGGGCTAGTCGTTACATAGATACGCAGTATTTT.

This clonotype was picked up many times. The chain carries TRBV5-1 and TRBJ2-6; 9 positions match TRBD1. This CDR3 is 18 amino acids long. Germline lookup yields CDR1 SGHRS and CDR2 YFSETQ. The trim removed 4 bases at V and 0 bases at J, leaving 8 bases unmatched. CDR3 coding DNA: TGCGCCAGCAGCCCGCCCATACAGGGGGCCTCTGGGGCCAACGTCCTGACTTTC. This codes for CASSPPIQGASGANVLTF.

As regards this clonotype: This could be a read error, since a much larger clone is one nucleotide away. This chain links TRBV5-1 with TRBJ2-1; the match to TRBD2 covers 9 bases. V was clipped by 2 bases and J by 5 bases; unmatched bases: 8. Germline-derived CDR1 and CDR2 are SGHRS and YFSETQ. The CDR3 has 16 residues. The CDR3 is CASSLYSGSADNEQFF. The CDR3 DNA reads TGCGCCAGCAGCTTATATAGCGGGAGCGCGGACAATGAGCAGTTCTTC.

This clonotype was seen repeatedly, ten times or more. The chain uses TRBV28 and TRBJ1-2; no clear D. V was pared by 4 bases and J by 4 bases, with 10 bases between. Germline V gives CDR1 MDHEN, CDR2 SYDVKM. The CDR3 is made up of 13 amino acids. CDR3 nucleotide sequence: TGTGCCAGCAGTTCTGAAGTCATCTATGGCTACACCTTC. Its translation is CASSSEVIYGYTF.

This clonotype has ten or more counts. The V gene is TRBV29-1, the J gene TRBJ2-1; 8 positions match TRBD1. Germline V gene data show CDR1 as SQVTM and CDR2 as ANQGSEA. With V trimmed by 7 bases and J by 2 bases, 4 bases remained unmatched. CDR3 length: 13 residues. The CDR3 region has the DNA TGCAGCGCCCCGACAGGGGCCTACAATGAGCAGTTCTTC. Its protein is CSAPTGAYNEQFF.

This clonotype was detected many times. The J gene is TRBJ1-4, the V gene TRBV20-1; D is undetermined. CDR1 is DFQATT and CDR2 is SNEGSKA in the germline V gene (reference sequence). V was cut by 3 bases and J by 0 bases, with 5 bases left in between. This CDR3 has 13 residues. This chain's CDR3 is CSARTATNEKLFF. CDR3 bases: TGCAGTGCTAGGACCGCAACTAATGAAAAACTGTTTTTT.

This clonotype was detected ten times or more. CDR3 DNA: TGTGCCAGCCTCGGGGGGCCGTGGGAGCTGTTTTTT. It codes for CASLGGPWELFF. The gene calls are TRBV12-3 or TRBV12-4 and TRBJ2-2, with D possibly matching TRBD2 (7 bases). The CDR3 totals 12 residues. V lost 8 bases and J 9 bases, leaving 13 bases between the germline ends.

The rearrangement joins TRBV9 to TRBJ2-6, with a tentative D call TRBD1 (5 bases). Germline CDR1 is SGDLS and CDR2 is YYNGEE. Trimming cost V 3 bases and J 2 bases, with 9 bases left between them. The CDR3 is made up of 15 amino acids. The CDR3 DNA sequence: TGTGCCAGCAGCGAGGCAGGGACTGGGGCCAACGTCCTGACTTTC. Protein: CASSEAGTGANVLTF. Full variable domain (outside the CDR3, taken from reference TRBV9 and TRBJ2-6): DSGVTQTPKHLITATGQRVTLRCSPRSGDLSVYWYQQSLDQGLQFLIQYYNGEERAKGNILERFSAQQFPDLHSELNLSSLELGDSALYFCASSEAGTGANVLTFGAGSRLTVL.

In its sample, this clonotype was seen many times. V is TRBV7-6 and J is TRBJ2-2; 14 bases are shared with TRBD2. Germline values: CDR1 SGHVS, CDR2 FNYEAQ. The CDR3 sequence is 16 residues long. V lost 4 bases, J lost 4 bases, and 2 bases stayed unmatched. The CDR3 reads CASSSGLAGGTGELFF. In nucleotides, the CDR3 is TGTGCCAGCAGCTCCGGACTAGCGGGGGGCACCGGGGAGCTGTTTTTT.

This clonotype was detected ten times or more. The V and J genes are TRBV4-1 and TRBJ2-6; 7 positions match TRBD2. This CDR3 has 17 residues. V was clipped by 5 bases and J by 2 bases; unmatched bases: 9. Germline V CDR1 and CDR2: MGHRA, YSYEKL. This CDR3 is CASSSYSGMAGANVLTF. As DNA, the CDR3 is TGCGCCAGCAGCTCGTACAGCGGGATGGCTGGGGCCAACGTCCTGACTTTC.

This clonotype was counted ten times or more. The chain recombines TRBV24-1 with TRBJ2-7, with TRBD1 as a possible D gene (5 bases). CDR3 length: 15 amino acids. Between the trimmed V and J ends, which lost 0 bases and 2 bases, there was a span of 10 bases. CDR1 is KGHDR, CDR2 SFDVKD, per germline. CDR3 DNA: TGTGCCACCAGTGATTTGGAGGACACAACCTACGAGCAGTACTTC. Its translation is CATSDLEDTTYEQYF.

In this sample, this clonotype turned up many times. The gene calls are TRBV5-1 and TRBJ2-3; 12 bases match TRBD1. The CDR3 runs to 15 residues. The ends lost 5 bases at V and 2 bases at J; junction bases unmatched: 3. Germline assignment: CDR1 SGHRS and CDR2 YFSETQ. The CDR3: CASRGTGGFTDTQYF. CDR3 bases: TGCGCCAGCAGGGGGACAGGGGGCTTCACAGATACGCAGTATTTT.

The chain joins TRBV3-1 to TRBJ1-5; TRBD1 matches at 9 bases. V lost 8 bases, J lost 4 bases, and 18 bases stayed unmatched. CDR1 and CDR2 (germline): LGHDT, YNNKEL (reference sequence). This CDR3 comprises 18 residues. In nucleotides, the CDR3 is TGTGCCAGCTGGAAGACCCGGGACAGGGCACAGGCGAATCAGCCCCAGCATTTT. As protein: CASWKTRDRAQANQPQHF.

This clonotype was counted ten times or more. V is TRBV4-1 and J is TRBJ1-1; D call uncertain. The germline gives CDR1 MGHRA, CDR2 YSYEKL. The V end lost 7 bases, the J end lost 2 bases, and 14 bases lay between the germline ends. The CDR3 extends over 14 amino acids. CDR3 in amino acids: CASTLRAANTEAFF. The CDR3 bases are TGCGCCAGCACCCTCCGGGCAGCCAACACTGAAGCTTTCTTT.

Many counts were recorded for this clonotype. CDR3 sequence reads: CASSPRLAGVGRDTQYF. The CDR3 DNA follows: TGTGCCAGCAGCCCTAGACTAGCGGGAGTTGGACGAGATACGCAGTATTTT. The rearrangement links TRBV3-1 to TRBJ2-3, with 12 bases matching TRBD2. Germline CDR1 reads LGHDT; CDR2 reads YNNKEL (reference sequence). Unmatched junction bases numbered 10, after V lost 4 bases and J lost 5 bases. CDR3 size: 17 residues.

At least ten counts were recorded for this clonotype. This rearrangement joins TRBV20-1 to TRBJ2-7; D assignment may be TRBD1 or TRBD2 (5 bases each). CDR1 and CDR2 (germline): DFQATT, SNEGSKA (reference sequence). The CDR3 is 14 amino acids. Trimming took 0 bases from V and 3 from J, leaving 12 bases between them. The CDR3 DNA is TGCAGTGCTAGAGATCATCGGGACGTCTACGAGCAGTACTTC. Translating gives CSARDHRDVYEQYF.

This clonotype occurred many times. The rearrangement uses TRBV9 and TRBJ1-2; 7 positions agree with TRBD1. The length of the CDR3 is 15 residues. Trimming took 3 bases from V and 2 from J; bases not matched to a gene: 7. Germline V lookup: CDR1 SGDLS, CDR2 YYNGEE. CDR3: CASSAIDRANYGYTF. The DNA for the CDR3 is TGTGCCAGCAGCGCCATCGACAGGGCCAACTATGGCTACACCTTC. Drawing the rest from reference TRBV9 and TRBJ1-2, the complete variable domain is DSGVTQTPKHLITATGQRVTLRCSPRSGDLSVYWYQQSLDQGLQFLIQYYNGEERAKGNILERFSAQQFPDLHSELNLSSLELGDSALYFCASSAIDRANYGYTFGSGTRLTVV.

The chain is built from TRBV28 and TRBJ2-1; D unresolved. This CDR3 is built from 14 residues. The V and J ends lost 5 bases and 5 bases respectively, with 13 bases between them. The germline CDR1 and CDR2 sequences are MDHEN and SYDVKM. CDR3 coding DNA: TGTGCCAGCAGTCCCCCCCAAAGGGACAATGAGCAGTTCTTC. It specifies CASSPPQRDNEQFF.

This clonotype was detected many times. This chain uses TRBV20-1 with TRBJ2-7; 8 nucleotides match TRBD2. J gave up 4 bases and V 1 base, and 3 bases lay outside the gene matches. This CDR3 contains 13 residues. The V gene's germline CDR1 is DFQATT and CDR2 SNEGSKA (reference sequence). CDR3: CSARAGGQYEQYF. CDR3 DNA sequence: TGCAGTGCTAGAGCGGGGGGGCAGTACGAGCAGTACTTC.

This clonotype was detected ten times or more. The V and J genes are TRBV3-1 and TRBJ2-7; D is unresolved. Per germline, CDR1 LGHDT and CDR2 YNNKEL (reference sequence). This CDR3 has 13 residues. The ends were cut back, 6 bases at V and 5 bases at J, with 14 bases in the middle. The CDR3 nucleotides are TGTGCCAGCAGTCGTGTAACCGTGGACGAGCAGTACTTC. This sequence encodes CASSRVTVDEQYF.

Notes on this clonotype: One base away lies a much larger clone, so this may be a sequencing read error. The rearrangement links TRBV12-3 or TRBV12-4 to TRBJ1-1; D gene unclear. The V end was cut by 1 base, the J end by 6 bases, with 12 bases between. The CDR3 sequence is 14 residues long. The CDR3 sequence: CASSLESVWAEAFF. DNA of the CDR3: TGTGCCAGCAGTTTAGAATCAGTCTGGGCTGAAGCTTTCTTT.

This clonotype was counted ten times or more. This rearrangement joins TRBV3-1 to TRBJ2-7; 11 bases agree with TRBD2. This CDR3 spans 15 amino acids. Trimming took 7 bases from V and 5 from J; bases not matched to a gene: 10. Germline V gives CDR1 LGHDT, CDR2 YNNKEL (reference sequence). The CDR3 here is CASILTLAGGDEQYF. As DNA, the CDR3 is TGTGCCAGCATCCTTACTTTAGCGGGAGGGGACGAGCAGTACTTC.

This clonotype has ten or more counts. CDR3 nucleotide sequence: TGTGCCAGCAGTTTAAAGGGGGCCGGGGAGACCCAGTACTTC. This gives the protein CASSLKGAGETQYF. The rearrangement links TRBV28 to TRBJ2-5; 7 nucleotides match TRBD1. Unmatched junction bases numbered 5, after V lost 2 bases and J lost 5 bases. Looked up from germline, CDR1 is MDHEN and CDR2 is SYDVKM. The length of the CDR3 is 14 residues.

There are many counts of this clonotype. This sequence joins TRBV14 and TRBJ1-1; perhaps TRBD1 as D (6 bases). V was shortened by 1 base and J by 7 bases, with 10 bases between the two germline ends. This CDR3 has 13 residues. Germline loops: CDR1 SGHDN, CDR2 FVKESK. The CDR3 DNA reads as TGTGCCAGCAGCCAAGTAGGACAGATTGAAGCTTTCTTT. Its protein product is CASSQVGQIEAFF.